The source of this TCR beta chain is a study of T cell changes during pregnancy in multiple sclerosis. TCRdb's table, derived via immunoSEQ multiplex PCR, lists solely in-frame clones and lacks some. The profile shows 95,000 to 110,000 clones, 92% of them singletons. This clone was observed once. This CDR3 is built from 14 residues. Between the trimmed V and J ends, which lost 4 bases and 7 bases, there was a span of 16 bases. The V gene's germline CDR1 is SGHTA and CDR2 FQGNSA. The J gene is TRBJ2-5, the V gene TRBV7-2, with a weak D call TRBD1 (5 bases). This clonotype was sampled from a female donor with multiple sclerosis, enrolled in a pregnancy study. The sequences come from peripheral blood, collected after pregnancy. This CDR3 is CASSYYYPRGTQYF. For the CDR3, the DNA is TGTGCCAGCAGCTACTACTACCCAAGGGGGACCCAGTACTTC. Full variable domain (outside the CDR3, taken from reference TRBV7-2 and TRBJ2-5): GAGVSQSPSNKVTEKGKDVELRCDPISGHTALYWYRQSLGQGLEFLIYFQGNSAPDKSGLPSDRFSAERTGGSVSTLTIQRTQQEDSAVYLCASSYYYPRGTQYFGPGTRLLVL.